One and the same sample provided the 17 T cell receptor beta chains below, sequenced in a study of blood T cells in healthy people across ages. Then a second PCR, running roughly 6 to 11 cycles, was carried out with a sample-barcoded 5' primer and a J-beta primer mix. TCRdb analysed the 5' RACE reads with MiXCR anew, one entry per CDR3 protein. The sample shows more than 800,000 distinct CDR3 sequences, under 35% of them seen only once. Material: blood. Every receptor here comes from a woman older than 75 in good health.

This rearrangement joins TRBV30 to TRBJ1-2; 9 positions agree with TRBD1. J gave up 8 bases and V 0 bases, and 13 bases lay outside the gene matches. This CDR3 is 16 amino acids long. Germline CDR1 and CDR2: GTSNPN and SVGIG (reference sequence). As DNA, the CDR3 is TGTGCCTGGAGTGTACGGGGACAGGGCGAAGGTGGGGGCTACACCTTC. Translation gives CAWSVRGQGEGGGYTF.

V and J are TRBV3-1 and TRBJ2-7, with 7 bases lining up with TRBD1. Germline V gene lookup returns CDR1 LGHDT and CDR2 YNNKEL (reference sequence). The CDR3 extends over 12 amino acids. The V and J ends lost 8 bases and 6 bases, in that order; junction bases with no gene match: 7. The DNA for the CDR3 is TGTGCCAGCGGGCCTCAGGGGGTCGAGCAGTACTTC. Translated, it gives CASGPQGVEQYF.

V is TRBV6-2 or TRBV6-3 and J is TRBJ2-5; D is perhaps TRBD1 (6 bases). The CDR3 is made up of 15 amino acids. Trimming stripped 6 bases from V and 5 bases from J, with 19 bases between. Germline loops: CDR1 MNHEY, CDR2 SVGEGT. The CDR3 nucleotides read TGTGCCAGCAGCTATACAGGGACACGGAGGGAGACCCAGTACTTC. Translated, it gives CASSYTGTRRETQYF.

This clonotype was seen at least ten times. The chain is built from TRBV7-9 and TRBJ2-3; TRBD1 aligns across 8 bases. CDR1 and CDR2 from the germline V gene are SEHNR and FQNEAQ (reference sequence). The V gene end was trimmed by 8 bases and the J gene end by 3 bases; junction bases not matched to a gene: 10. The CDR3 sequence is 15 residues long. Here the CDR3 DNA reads TGTGCCAGCCTACAGGGGGGCAAGAGGACAGATACGCAGTATTTT. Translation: CASLQGGKRTDTQYF.

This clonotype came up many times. The CDR3 DNA reads TGTGCCAGCAGTCGGGACAGGGGGCTTAATCCCTATGGCTACACCTTC. Translation gives CASSRDRGLNPYGYTF. The chain links TRBV7-2 to TRBJ1-2; 12 positions match TRBD1. V gave up 6 bases and J gave up 4 bases; unmatched junction bases: 9. The CDR3 totals 16 residues. Germline CDR1 is SGHTA and CDR2 is FQGNSA.

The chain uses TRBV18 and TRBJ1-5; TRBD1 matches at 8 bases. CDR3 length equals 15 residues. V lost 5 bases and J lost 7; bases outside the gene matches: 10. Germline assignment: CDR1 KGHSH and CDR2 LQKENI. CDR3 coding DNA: TGTGCCAGCTCAACGACAGGGGTAGATGGCCAGCCCCAGCATTTT. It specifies CASSTTGVDGQPQHF.

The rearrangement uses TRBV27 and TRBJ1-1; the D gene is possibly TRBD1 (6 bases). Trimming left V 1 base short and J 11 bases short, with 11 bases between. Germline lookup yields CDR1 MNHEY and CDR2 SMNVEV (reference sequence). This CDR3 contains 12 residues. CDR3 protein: CASSLLGQGAFF. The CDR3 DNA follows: TGTGCCAGCAGTTTATTGGGGCAGGGGGCTTTCTTT.

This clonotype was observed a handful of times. The CDR3 DNA reads TGTGCCAGCAGCGACCGGGACTACTCCTACAATGAGCAGTTCTTC. Amino acids: CASSDRDYSYNEQFF. The chain joins TRBV3-1 to TRBJ2-1; 7 bases are shared with TRBD2. This CDR3 is 15 amino acids long. With V trimmed by 5 bases and J by 0 bases, 4 bases remained unmatched. CDR1 and CDR2 from the germline V gene are LGHDT and YNNKEL (reference sequence).

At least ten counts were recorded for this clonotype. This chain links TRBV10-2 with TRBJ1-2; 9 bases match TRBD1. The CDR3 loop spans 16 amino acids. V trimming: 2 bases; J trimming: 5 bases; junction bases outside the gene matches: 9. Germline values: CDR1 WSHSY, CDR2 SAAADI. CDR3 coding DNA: TGCGCCAGCAGTGAGGGGTATAGGGACAGGGAGTATGGCTACACCTTC. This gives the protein CASSEGYRDREYGYTF.

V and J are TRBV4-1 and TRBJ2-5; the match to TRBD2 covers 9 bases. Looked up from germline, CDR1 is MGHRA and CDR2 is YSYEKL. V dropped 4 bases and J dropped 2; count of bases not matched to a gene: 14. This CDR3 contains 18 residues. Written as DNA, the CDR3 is TGCGCCAGCAGCCCCTCCGCCCAGCGGGGGGTTCAGCAAGAGACCCAGTACTTC. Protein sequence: CASSPSAQRGVQQETQYF.

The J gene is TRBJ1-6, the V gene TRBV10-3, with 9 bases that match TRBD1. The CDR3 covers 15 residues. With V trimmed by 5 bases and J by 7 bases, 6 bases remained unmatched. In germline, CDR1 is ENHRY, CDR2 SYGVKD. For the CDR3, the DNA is TGTGCCATCAGTCCCGGGACAGGGTTGAATTCACCCCTCCACTTT. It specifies CAISPGTGLNSPLHF.

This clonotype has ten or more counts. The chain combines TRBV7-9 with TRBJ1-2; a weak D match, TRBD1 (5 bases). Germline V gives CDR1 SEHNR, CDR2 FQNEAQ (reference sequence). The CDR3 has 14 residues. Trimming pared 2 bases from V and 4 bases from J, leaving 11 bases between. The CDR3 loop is CASSLQGIGYGYTF. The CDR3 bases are TGTGCCAGCAGCTTACAGGGAATCGGCTATGGCTACACCTTC.

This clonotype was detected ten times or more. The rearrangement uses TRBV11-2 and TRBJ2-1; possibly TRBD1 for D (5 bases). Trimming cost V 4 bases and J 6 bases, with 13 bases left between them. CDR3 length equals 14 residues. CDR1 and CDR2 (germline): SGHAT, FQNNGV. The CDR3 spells CASSSIQALNEQFF. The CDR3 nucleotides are TGTGCCAGCAGCTCCATACAGGCCCTCAATGAGCAGTTCTTC.

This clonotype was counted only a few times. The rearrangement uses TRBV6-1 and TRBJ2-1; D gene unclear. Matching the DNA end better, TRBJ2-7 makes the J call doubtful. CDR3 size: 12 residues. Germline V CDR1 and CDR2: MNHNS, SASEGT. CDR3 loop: CASCDRYNEQYF. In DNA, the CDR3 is TGTGCCAGCTGCGACCGCTACAATGAGCAGTACTTC.

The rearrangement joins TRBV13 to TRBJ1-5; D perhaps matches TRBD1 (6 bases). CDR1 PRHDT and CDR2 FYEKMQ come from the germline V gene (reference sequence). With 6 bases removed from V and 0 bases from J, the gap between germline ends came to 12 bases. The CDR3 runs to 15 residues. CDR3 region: CASRLGGDSNQPQHF. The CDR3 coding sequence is TGTGCCAGCAGACTAGGGGGGGATAGCAATCAGCCCCAGCATTTT.

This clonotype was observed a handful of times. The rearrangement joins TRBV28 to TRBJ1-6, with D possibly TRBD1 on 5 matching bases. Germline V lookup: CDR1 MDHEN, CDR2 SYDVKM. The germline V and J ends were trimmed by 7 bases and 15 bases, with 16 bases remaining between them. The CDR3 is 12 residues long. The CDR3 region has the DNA TGTGCCAGCACCCCCGGTCGGGGCCACCTCCACTTT. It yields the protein CASTPGRGHLHF. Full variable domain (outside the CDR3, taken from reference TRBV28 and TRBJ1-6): DVKVTQSSRYLVKRTGEKVFLECVQDMDHENMFWYRQDPGLGLRLIYFSYDVKMKEKGDIPEGYSVSREKKERFSLILESASTNQTSMYLCASTPGRGHLHFGNGTRLTVT.

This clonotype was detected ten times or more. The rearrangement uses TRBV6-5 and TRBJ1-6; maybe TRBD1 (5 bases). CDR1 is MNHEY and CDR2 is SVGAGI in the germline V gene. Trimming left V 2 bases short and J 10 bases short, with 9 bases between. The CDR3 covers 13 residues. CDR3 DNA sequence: TGTGCCAGCAGTTACATTCGGGGCTCACCCCTCCACTTT. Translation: CASSYIRGSPLHF.